The 6 T cell receptor beta chains listed next were all sequenced from one sample in a study of post-analysis software for immune sequencing data. Antigens of these TCRs are unknown. Tagging with unique molecular identifiers was a feature of the TCR beta cDNA libraries. TCRdb re-called the PCR reads through MiXCR, storing one row per CDR3 protein. The sample lists hundreds of thousands of distinct CDR3 sequences, roughly 29% occurring once. Points from the study as a whole: Elevated frequency relative to controls characterized roughly 5 TRBV segments in patients, TRBV5-6, TRBV5-1 and TRBV20-1 among them.

The sequenced material came from blood. The receptors were sampled from a girl between 5 and 17 years old with multiple sclerosis.

This clonotype appeared a few times. This chain joins TRBV3-1 and TRBJ2-7, with TRBD2 identical over 13 bases. There are 19 residues in the CDR3. The V gene's germline CDR1 is LGHDT and CDR2 YNNKEL (reference sequence). The V segment lost 3 bases and the J segment 3 bases; nucleotides outside the gene matches: 14. CDR3 sequence reads: CASSHPRTSGRGRGYEQYF. The CDR3, as DNA: TGTGCCAGCAGCCATCCCAGGACTAGCGGGAGAGGCAGGGGCTACGAGCAGTACTTC.

The chain is built from TRBV20-1 and TRBJ1-5; D ambiguous. V was pared by 1 base and J by 6 bases, with 10 bases between. The germline V gene encodes CDR1 DFQATT and CDR2 SNEGSKA (reference sequence). This CDR3 is 13 amino acids long. As DNA, the CDR3 is TGCAGTGCTAGAGTTTCCCTTTGTCAGCCCCAGCATTTT. Protein sequence: CSARVSLCQPQHF.

V is TRBV4-3 and J is TRBJ2-5; 12 bases agree with TRBD2. The DNA end favors TRBJ2-7, so the J call may be wrong. This CDR3 spans 16 amino acids. Germline V gene lookup returns CDR1 LGHNA and CDR2 YSLEER. Here the CDR3 reads CASSQDPSGRANEQYF. The CDR3 DNA is TGCGCCAGCAGCCAAGATCCTAGCGGGAGGGCCAACGAGCAGTACTTC.

This clonotype was counted between two and nine times. The chain recombines TRBV3-1 with TRBJ2-1; no clear D gene. The CDR3 has 14 amino acids. CDR1 LGHDT and CDR2 YNNKEL come from the germline V gene (reference sequence). V was shortened by 1 base and J by 8 bases, with 12 bases between the two germline ends. The CDR3 here is CASSQALLGDEQFF. CDR3 DNA sequence: TGTGCCAGCAGCCAAGCCCTACTGGGCGATGAGCAGTTCTTC.

This clonotype occurred a few times. The genes are TRBV7-9 and TRBJ2-7, with TRBD1 identical over 8 bases. V lost 5 bases and J lost 2; bases outside the gene matches: 5. From germline, CDR1 is SEHNR and CDR2 FQNEAQ (reference sequence). CDR3 length equals 14 residues. The CDR3 region is CASSTPGQAYEQYF. The CDR3, as DNA: TGTGCCAGCAGCACTCCGGGACAGGCCTACGAGCAGTACTTC.

A remark on this clonotype: Germline is not matched at one junction end, which may reflect a read error. This CDR3 is CAGSLEGADGYTF. The CDR3 DNA reads TGCGCCGGCAGCTTGGAGGGGGCTGATGGCTACACCTTC. This chain uses TRBV5-1 with TRBJ1-2; 7 bases map to TRBD1. Per germline, CDR1 SGHRS and CDR2 YFSETQ. The length of the CDR3 is 13 residues.